This TCR beta chain was recorded in a study of shared T cell receptors in the human thymus. Profiling relied on immunoSEQ multiplex PCR, and the TCRdb table lists in-frame clones only, not all of them. The table records 700,000 to 750,000 clones, 70% to 90% of them present only once. The V gene lost 2 bases and the J gene lost 2 bases, with 14 bases spanning the gap. This CDR3 has 16 residues. CDR1 is MDHEN, CDR2 SYDVKM, per germline. These data also featured in a second study, about human thymus T cells.

The TCR was taken from a girl in the first two years of life with a congenital heart defect. The chain recombines TRBV28 with TRBJ2-3, with a possible D match to TRBD1 (6 bases). Sequences were obtained from thymocytes. The CDR3 nucleotides read TGTGCCAGCAGTTTAAAAGGCACAGGGATCACAGATACGCAGTATTTT. Protein sequence: CASSLKGTGITDTQYF.